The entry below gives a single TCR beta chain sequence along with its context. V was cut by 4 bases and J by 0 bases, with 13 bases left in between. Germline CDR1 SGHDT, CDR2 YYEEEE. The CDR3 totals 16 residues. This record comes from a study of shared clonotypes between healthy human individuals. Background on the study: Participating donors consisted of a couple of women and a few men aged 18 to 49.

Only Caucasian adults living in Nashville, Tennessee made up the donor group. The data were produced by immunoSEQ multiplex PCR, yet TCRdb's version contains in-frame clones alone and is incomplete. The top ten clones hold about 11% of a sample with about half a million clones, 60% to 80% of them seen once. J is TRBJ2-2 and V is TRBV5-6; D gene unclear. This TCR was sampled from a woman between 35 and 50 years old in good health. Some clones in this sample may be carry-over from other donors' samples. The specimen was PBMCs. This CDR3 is CASSPLNGPNTGELFF. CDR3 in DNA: TGTGCCAGCAGCCCCCTTAACGGACCGAACACCGGGGAGCTGTTTTTT. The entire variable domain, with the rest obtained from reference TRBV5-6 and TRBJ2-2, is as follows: DAGVTQSPTHLIKTRGQQVTLRCSPKSGHDTVSWYQQALGQGPQFIFQYYEEEERQRGNFPDRFSGHQFPNYSSELNVNALLLGDSALYLCASSPLNGPNTGELFFGEGSRLTVL.